This TCR beta chain was sequenced for a study of blood T cell repertoires in COVID-19. The CDR3 covers 15 residues. Germline V lookup: CDR1 SGHTA, CDR2 FQGNSA. The J segment lost 0 bases and the V segment lost 5 bases, leaving 2 bases of the junction unmatched. Under the authors' procedure: Amplification of reference gene primers was used by the study to estimate nucleated cell counts. Only in-frame clones appear in the TCRdb table, and some are missing; sequencing was by immunoSEQ multiplex PCR. That table supplies the V and J calls and clone size; D and trimming were determined from the DNA. Here the sample spans 85,000 to 95,000 clones, 80% to 90% being singletons.

Sequencing used peripheral blood. The genes are TRBV7-2 and TRBJ1-3; 9 bases line up with TRBD1. The clonotype originates from a human donor with acute or convalescent COVID-19. The donor label of this sample is uncertain. CDR3 protein: CASSPDRGSGNTIYF. The CDR3 region has the DNA TGTGCCAGCAGCCCGGACAGGGGCTCTGGAAACACCATATATTTT.